One and the same sample provided the 27 T cell receptor beta chains below, sequenced in a study of cytomegalovirus exposure and HLA in healthy donors. It was with 60 Vbeta and 13 Jbeta primers that the PCR ran. The protocol was immunoSEQ multiplex PCR, while the TCRdb copy is restricted to in-frame clones and leaves out a portion. The sample gives some 200,000 clones, about 79% of which show up once; approximately 2.1% is in the top ten. Sequencing used PBMCs. All receptors come from a woman aged 50 to 60 in good health and CMV-seronegative.

To note about this clone: A read error may account for a junction end that differs from germline. The J gene is TRBJ2-1, the V gene TRBV7-9; a weak D match, TRBD2 (6 bases). Germline CDR1 reads SEHNR; CDR2 reads FQNEAQ (reference sequence). This CDR3 spans 14 amino acids. The CDR3 loop is CSSSFGSSYNEQFF. For the CDR3, the DNA is TGTTCCAGCAGCTTCGGGAGCTCCTACAATGAGCAGTTCTTC.

This clone was picked up one time. The V call is TRBV6-1, the J call TRBJ1-5; possibly TRBD1 for D (6 bases). The CDR3 length is 13 residues. V was trimmed by 5 bases and J by 5 bases, leaving 10 bases between them. Per germline, CDR1 MNHNS and CDR2 SASEGT. The CDR3 nucleotides read TGTGCCAGCAGTTTAAACAGGGATCAGCCCCAGCATTTT. Translation gives CASSLNRDQPQHF.

The chain recombines TRBV18 with TRBJ1-1; D perhaps matches TRBD1 (5 bases). Germline V CDR1 and CDR2: KGHSH, LQKENI. V lost 3 bases, J lost 1 base, and 12 bases lay in between. CDR3 length equals 15 residues. The CDR3 protein is CASSPSGRANTEAFF. The CDR3 coding sequence is TGTGCCAGCTCACCGAGTGGCAGGGCGAACACTGAAGCTTTCTTT.

V gene TRBV14 combines with J gene TRBJ2-7; 7 nucleotides line up with TRBD1. The CDR3 loop spans 14 amino acids. V gave up 6 bases and J gave up 2 bases; unmatched junction bases: 7. Germline V CDR1 and CDR2: SGHDN, FVKESK. The CDR3 DNA sequence: TGTGCCAGCAGTCGACAGGGAACGGCCTACGAGCAGTACTTC. Protein sequence: CASSRQGTAYEQYF.

The chain joins TRBV5-6 to TRBJ1-2; D possibly corresponds to TRBD1 (6 bases). V was clipped by 1 base and J by 0 bases, with 10 bases between them. Germline V gives CDR1 SGHDT, CDR2 YYEEEE. The CDR3 extends over 15 amino acids. CDR3 loop: CASSLRGATNYGYTF. The DNA of the CDR3 is TGTGCCAGCAGCTTGCGGGGGGCTACTAACTATGGCTACACCTTC.

This chain connects TRBV6-1 to TRBJ1-3; TRBD1 is a possible D gene (5 bases). The V end lost 6 bases, the J end lost 1 base, and 13 bases lay between the germline ends. Germline loops: CDR1 MNHNS, CDR2 SASEGT. CDR3 length equals 15 residues. This CDR3 is CASRPWGESGNTIYF. CDR3 in DNA: TGTGCCAGCAGGCCTTGGGGCGAATCTGGAAACACCATATATTTT.

The chain couples TRBV4-3 to TRBJ1-1; TRBD1 is a possible D gene (6 bases). Trimming pared 0 bases from V and 5 bases from J, leaving 13 bases between. The CDR3 contains 15 residues. The germline V gene encodes CDR1 LGHNA and CDR2 YSLEER. The CDR3 bases are TGCGCCAGCAGCCAAGATATGGGGCAGGGGACTGAAGCTTTCTTT. As protein: CASSQDMGQGTEAFF.

The chain has TRBV10-2 and TRBJ2-1; 7 bases map to TRBD1. This CDR3 has 15 amino acids. Germline V gives CDR1 WSHSY, CDR2 SAAADI. With V trimmed by 5 bases and J by 0 bases, 4 bases remained unmatched. This CDR3 reads CASSPTGSSYNEQFF. The CDR3 DNA reads TGCGCCAGCAGTCCGACAGGGTCCTCCTACAATGAGCAGTTCTTC.

J is TRBJ2-5 and V is TRBV27; the match to TRBD1 covers 7 bases. Germline CDR1 MNHEY, CDR2 SMNVEV (reference sequence). Trimming cost V 6 bases and J 4 bases; bases outside gene matches: 5. This CDR3 spans 13 amino acids. The DNA for the CDR3 is TGTGCCAGCAGAAAACAGGGGACAGAGACCCAGTACTTC. Amino acids: CASRKQGTETQYF.

CDR3 DNA sequence: TGCGCCAGCAGCCGGGACAGGGGGAGTGGAAACACCATATATTTT. Its protein is CASSRDRGSGNTIYF. The chain uses TRBV5-1 and TRBJ1-3; 11 bases line up with TRBD1. Germline V gene lookup returns CDR1 SGHRS and CDR2 YFSETQ. Trimming removed 4 bases from V and 3 bases from J; junction bases left unmatched: 3. The CDR3 is made up of 15 amino acids.

The chain uses TRBV7-2 and TRBJ1-2; perhaps TRBD1 as D (5 bases). The CDR3 is made up of 15 amino acids. Trimming cost V 5 bases and J 5 bases, with 18 bases left between them. Germline lookup yields CDR1 SGHTA and CDR2 FQGNSA. The CDR3 sequence: CASSGSEGAAYGYTF. The CDR3 nucleotides are TGTGCCAGCAGCGGGTCCGAAGGGGCCGCTTATGGCTACACCTTC.

The rearrangement joins TRBV7-2 to TRBJ2-2, with a weak D call TRBD1 (6 bases). CDR1 is SGHTA, CDR2 FQGNSA, per germline. This CDR3 is built from 16 residues. Trimming removed 5 bases at V and 6 bases at J, with 19 bases between. CDR3: CASSQDRDNWSGELFF. CDR3 coding DNA: TGTGCCAGCAGCCAAGATCGGGACAATTGGTCCGGGGAGCTGTTTTTT.

The chain couples TRBV2 to TRBJ1-1; 7 bases match TRBD1. Germline trimming cut 2 bases from V and 7 bases from J; bases unmatched to any gene: 4. CDR3 length: 13 residues. The germline V gene encodes CDR1 SNHLY and CDR2 FYNNEI. In nucleotides, the CDR3 is TGTGCCAGCAGTGAAAATCAGGGGGTTGAAGCTTTCTTT. Its translation is CASSENQGVEAFF.

The chain is built from TRBV6-5 and TRBJ2-6, with TRBD2 matching 7 bases. CDR1 and CDR2 from the germline V gene are MNHEY and SVGAGI. The CDR3 is made up of 15 amino acids. With V trimmed by 8 bases and J by 2 bases, 6 bases remained unmatched. The CDR3 spells CASRRGGTGANVLTF. The CDR3 DNA sequence: TGTGCCAGCCGTAGGGGAGGGACTGGGGCCAACGTCCTGACTTTC.

With regard to this clone: The identical CDR3 is also encoded by other nucleotide sequences in the sample. V is TRBV7-9 and J is TRBJ2-1, with D possibly matching TRBD2 (6 bases). The V end lost 4 bases, the J end lost 7 bases, and 11 bases lay between the germline ends. CDR3 length equals 13 residues. Germline V lookup: CDR1 SEHNR, CDR2 FQNEAQ (reference sequence). The CDR3, as DNA: TGTGCCAGCAGCTCCTCGGGGAGGAATGAGCAGTTCTTC. This sequence encodes CASSSSGRNEQFF.

The chain carries TRBV6-5 and TRBJ1-2; D call uncertain. Trimming cost V 7 bases and J 8 bases, with 17 bases left between them. This CDR3 region has 13 residues. Germline V gene data show CDR1 as MNHEY and CDR2 as SVGAGI. CDR3 nucleotide sequence: TGTGCCAGCAACCCGGACGCGACGGGAGGCTACACCTTC. This translates into CASNPDATGGYTF.

V usage is TRBV19 and J usage is TRBJ2-1; TRBD1 matches at 10 bases. V lost 7 bases, J lost 8 bases, and 8 bases stayed unmatched. Germline V lookup: CDR1 LNHDA, CDR2 SQIVND (reference sequence). The CDR3 totals 14 residues. CDR3 loop: CASTRAGTGDEQFF. In nucleotides, the CDR3 is TGTGCCAGTACCCGAGCCGGGACAGGGGATGAGCAGTTCTTC.

The CDR3 nucleotides are TGTGCCAGCAATCCCTCTAGCGGGAGGTGGGAGACCCAGTACTTC. Protein: CASNPSSGRWETQYF. The chain recombines TRBV27 with TRBJ2-5; TRBD2 matches 11 bases. Germline V gene data show CDR1 as MNHEY and CDR2 as SMNVEV (reference sequence). This CDR3 is built from 15 residues. The V gene end was trimmed by 7 bases and the J gene end by 5 bases; junction bases not matched to a gene: 9.

This clone was seen more than once but under ten times. The chain couples TRBV15 to TRBJ2-7; the D gene is possibly TRBD1 (6 bases). Germline CDR1 LNHNV, CDR2 YYDKDF (reference sequence). The CDR3 is 14 amino acids. Trimming removed 0 bases at V and 7 bases at J, with 13 bases between. As DNA, the CDR3 is TGTGCCACCAGCAGAGATCAGGGGTTTGGGGAGCAGTACTTC. Its protein is CATSRDQGFGEQYF.

The rearrangement uses TRBV6-1 and TRBJ2-7; possible D gene TRBD2, 6 bases. The germline CDR1 and CDR2 sequences are MNHNS and SASEGT. V lost 8 bases to trimming and J lost 4 bases, with 21 bases between them. The CDR3 extends over 15 amino acids. In DNA, the CDR3 is TGTGCCAGCTCTCGAGGGGACTTCGGTAAATACGAGCAGTACTTC. Protein product: CASSRGDFGKYEQYF.

This clone was picked up one time. Other DNA sequences in this sample translate to the same CDR3. The gene calls are TRBV6-6 and TRBJ2-3, with TRBD2 matching 9 bases. This CDR3 is built from 15 residues. The germline gives CDR1 MNHNY, CDR2 SVGAGI (reference sequence). With V trimmed by 2 bases and J by 6 bases, 6 bases remained unmatched. The CDR3 loop reads CASSYQRGDTDTQYF. In nucleotides, the CDR3 is TGTGCCAGCAGTTACCAGCGGGGGGACACGGATACGCAGTATTTT.

The chain links TRBV15 to TRBJ2-2; D remains ambiguous. Germline lookup yields CDR1 LNHNV and CDR2 YYDKDF (reference sequence). This CDR3 region has 15 residues. V lost 0 bases, J lost 1 base, and 6 bases lay in between. CDR3 bases: TGTGCCACCAGCAGAGATCGAGGGAACACCGGGGAGCTGTTTTTT. It codes for CATSRDRGNTGELFF.

The V gene is TRBV2, the J gene TRBJ1-1; perhaps TRBD1 as D (5 bases). CDR1 and CDR2 from the germline V gene are SNHLY and FYNNEI. V gave up 3 bases and J gave up 6 bases, with 14 bases separating them. The CDR3 totals 14 residues. This chain's CDR3 is CASSDGWGVAEAFF. Written as DNA, the CDR3 is TGTGCCAGCAGTGATGGTTGGGGGGTGGCTGAAGCTTTCTTT. Full variable domain (outside the CDR3, taken from reference TRBV2 and TRBJ1-1): EPEVTQTPSHQVTQMGQEVILRCVPISNHLYFYWYRQILGQKVEFLVSFYNNEISEKSEIFDDQFSVERPDGSNFTLKIRSTKLEDSAMYFCASSDGWGVAEAFFGQGTRLTVV.

The CDR3 sequence: CSVRLAHEQFF. CDR3 sequence (DNA): TGCAGCGTTCGATTAGCCCACGAGCAGTTCTTC. V is TRBV29-1 and J is TRBJ2-1, with D uncertain. V was shortened by 5 bases and J by 10 bases, with 12 bases between the two germline ends. The germline gives CDR1 SQVTM, CDR2 ANQGSEA. The length of the CDR3 is 11 residues.

The rearrangement links TRBV18 to TRBJ2-7; 7 bases agree with TRBD1. CDR1 is KGHSH, CDR2 LQKENI, per germline. The CDR3 loop spans 12 amino acids. V lost 3 bases and J lost 11; bases outside the gene matches: 7. The CDR3 loop reads CASSPQTGIKYF. In DNA, the CDR3 is TGTGCCAGCTCACCTCAGACAGGGATAAAGTACTTC.

This chain joins TRBV30 and TRBJ1-2; no clear D. The germline gives CDR1 GTSNPN, CDR2 SVGIG (reference sequence). CDR3 length: 13 amino acids. V dropped 0 bases and J dropped 6 bases, with 11 bases sitting between them. The CDR3 DNA follows: TGTGCCTGGAGTGTACGGCGGTCGAATGGCTACACCTTC. Translated, it gives CAWSVRRSNGYTF.

The chain recombines TRBV11-3 with TRBJ2-3, with a weak D call TRBD2 (5 bases). V was shortened by 1 base and J by 0 bases, with 8 bases between the two germline ends. The CDR3 consists of 15 residues. Germline V gene lookup returns CDR1 SGHNT and CDR2 YENEEA. As DNA, the CDR3 is TGTGCCAGCAGCTTAGGAGGGCTCAGCACAGATACGCAGTATTTT. This gives the protein CASSLGGLSTDTQYF.